This entry is about one T cell receptor beta chain. The antigen is not known. This sample was taken from a study of vaccination and CD4 T cells after COVID-19. Treatment specified: approximately 9-day PBMC culture with coronavirus spike peptide pools or control peptides (ViraFEST assay). This CDR3 region has 14 residues. CD4+ T cells that had been cultured provided DNA sequenced with the Oncomine TCR Beta short-read assay. A single record per CDR3 protein comes from TCRdb applying MiXCR to the PCR reads. The profile shows around 4,000 distinct CDR3 sequences, roughly 19% of them singletons. Study findings and constraints: For SARS-CoV-2-reactive clonotypes, the median went from 21 to 38, a nonsignificant increase.

V usage is TRBV21-1 and J usage is TRBJ2-1. TRBV21-1 is tagged as a pseudogene. The TCR was taken from a human donor who had recovered from COVID-19. The sequenced sample consisted of CD4+ T cells from blood, cultured in vitro. CDR3: CASSKRQAYNEQFF. The DNA of the CDR3 is TGTGCCAGCAGCAAACGCCAGGCCTACAATGAGCAGTTCTTC.